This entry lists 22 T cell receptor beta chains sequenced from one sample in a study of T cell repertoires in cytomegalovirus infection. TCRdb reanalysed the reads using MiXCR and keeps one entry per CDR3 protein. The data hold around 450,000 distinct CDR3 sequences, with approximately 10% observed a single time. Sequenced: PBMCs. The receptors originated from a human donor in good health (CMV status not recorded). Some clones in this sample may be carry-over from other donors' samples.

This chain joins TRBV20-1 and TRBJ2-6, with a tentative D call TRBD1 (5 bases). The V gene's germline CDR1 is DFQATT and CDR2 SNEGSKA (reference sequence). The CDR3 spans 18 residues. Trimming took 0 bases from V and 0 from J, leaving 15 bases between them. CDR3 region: CSARDHRQGNSGANVLTF. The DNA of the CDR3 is TGCAGTGCTAGAGATCATCGGCAGGGTAACTCTGGGGCCAACGTCCTGACTTTC.

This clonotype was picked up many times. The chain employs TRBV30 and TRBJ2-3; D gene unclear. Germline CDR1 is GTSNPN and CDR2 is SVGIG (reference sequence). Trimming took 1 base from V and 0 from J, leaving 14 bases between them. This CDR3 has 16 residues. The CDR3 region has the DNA TGTGCCTGGAGTGGGCCCACTGGCGCTAGCACAGATACGCAGTATTTT. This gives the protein CAWSGPTGASTDTQYF. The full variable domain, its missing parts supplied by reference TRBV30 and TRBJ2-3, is SQTIHQWPATLVQPVGSPLSLECTVEGTSNPNLYWYRQAAGRGLQLLFYSVGIGQISSEVPQNLSASRPQDRQFILSSKKLLLSDSGFYLCAWSGPTGASTDTQYFGPGTRLTVL.

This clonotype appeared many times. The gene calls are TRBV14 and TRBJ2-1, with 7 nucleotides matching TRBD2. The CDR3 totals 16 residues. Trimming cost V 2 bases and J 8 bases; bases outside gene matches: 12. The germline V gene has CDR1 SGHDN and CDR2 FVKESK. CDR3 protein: CASSQLRGGPYDEQFF. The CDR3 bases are TGTGCCAGCAGCCAATTAAGGGGAGGGCCATACGATGAGCAGTTCTTC.

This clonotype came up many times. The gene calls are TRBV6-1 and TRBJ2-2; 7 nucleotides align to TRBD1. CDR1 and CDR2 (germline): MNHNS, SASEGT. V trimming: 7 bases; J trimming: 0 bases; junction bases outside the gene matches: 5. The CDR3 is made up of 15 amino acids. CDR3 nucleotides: TGTGCCAGCACCAGACAGGGCCCGAACACCGGGGAGCTGTTTTTT. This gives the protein CASTRQGPNTGELFF.

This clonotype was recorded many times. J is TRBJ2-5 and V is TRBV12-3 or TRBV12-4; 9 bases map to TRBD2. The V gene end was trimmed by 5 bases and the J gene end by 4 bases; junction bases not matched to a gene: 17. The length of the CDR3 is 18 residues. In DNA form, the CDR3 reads TGTGCCAGCAGTCCACCCCCCGGGCGTAGCGGGGGAGGAGAGACCCAGTACTTC. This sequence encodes CASSPPPGRSGGGETQYF.

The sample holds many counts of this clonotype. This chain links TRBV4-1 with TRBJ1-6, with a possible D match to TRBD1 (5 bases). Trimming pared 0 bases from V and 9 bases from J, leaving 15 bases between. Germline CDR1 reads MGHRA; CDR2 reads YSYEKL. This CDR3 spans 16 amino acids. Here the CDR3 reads CASSQDWRDFGSPLHF. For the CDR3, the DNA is TGCGCCAGCAGCCAAGATTGGAGGGACTTCGGTTCACCCCTCCACTTT.

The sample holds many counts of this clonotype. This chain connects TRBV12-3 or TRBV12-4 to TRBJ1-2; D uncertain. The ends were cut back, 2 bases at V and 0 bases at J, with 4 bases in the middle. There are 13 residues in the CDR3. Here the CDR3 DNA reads TGTGCCAGCAGTTTAATCGCTAACTATGGCTACACCTTC. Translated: CASSLIANYGYTF.

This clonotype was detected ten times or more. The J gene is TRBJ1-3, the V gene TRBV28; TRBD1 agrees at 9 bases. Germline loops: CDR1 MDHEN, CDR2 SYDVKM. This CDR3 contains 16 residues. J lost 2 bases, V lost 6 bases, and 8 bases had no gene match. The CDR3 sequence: CASRLNRDRAGNTIYF. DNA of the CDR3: TGTGCCAGCAGGCTAAACCGGGACAGGGCTGGAAACACCATATATTTT.

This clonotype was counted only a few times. DNA for the CDR3: TGCAGCGTTGATTGGACAGGGCGCACTGAAGCTTTCTTT. Translation gives CSVDWTGRTEAFF. The chain combines TRBV29-1 with TRBJ1-1; TRBD1 matches at 8 bases. Per the germline V gene, CDR1 is SQVTM and CDR2 is ANQGSEA. The CDR3 runs 13 residues. With V trimmed by 3 bases and J by 4 bases, 4 bases remained unmatched. Filled out from reference TRBV29-1 and TRBJ1-1, the complete variable domain reads SAVISQKPSRDICQRGTSLTIQCQVDSQVTMMFWYRQQPGQSLTLIATANQGSEATYESGFVIDKFPISRPNLTFSTLTVSNMSPEDSSIYLCSVDWTGRTEAFFGQGTRLTVV.

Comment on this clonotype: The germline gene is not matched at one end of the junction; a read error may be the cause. The CDR3 reads CVSSTSGPYNEQFF. The DNA of the CDR3 is TGTGTCAGCAGCACTAGCGGGCCTTACAATGAGCAGTTCTTC. The gene calls are TRBV7-3 and TRBJ2-1; 9 bases agree with TRBD2. The CDR3 is made up of 14 amino acids. In germline, CDR1 is SGHTA, CDR2 FQGTGA.

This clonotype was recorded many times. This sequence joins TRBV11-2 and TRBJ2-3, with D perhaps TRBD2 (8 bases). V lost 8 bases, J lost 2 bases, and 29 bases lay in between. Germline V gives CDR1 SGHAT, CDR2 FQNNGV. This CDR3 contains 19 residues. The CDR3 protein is CASSIRGPAGGKNTDTQYF. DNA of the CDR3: TGTGCCAGCTCCATTAGGGGGCCGGCGGGAGGCAAAAACACAGATACGCAGTATTTT.

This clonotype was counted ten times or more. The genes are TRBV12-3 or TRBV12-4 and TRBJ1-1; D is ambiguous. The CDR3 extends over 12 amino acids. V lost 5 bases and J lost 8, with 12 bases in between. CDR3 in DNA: TGTGCCAGCAGTCCCCGGACTGACGAAGCTTTCTTT. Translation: CASSPRTDEAFF.

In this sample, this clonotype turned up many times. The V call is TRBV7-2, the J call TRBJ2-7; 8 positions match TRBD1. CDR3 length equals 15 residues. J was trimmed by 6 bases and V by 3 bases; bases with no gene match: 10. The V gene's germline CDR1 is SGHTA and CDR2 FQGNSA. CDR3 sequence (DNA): TGTGCCAGCAGCTTCTACCCAGGACAGGGTACCGAGCAGTACTTC. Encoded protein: CASSFYPGQGTEQYF.

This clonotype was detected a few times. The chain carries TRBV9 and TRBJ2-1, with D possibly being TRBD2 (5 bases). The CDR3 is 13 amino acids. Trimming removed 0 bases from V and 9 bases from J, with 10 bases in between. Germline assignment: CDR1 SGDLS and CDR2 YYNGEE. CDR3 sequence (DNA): TGTGCCAGCAGCGTAGAACTAGACGGTGAGCAGTTCTTC. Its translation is CASSVELDGEQFF.

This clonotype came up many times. For the CDR3, the DNA is TGTGCCAGCAGTTACTCGGGGGGAATGGCAGAGACCCAGTACTTC. Its protein is CASSYSGGMAETQYF. This chain uses TRBV6-6 with TRBJ2-5; TRBD2 is a possible D gene (6 bases). Trimming took off 0 bases at V and 4 bases at J, with 12 bases between the two ends. Germline V gene lookup returns CDR1 MNHNY and CDR2 SVGAGI (reference sequence). The CDR3 is 15 amino acids.

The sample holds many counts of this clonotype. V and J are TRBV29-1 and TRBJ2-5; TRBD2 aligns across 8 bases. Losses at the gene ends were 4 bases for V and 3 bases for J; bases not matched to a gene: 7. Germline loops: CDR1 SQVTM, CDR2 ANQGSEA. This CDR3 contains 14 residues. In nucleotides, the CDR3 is TGCAGCGTTGTCCCGGTAGCGGGAAAAGAGACCCAGTACTTC. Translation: CSVVPVAGKETQYF.

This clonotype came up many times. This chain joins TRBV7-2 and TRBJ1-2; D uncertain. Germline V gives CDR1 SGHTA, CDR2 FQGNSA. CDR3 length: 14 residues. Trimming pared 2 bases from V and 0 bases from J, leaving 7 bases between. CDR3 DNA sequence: TGTGCCAGCAGCTTAAGGGCAACTAACTATGGCTACACCTTC. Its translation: CASSLRATNYGYTF.

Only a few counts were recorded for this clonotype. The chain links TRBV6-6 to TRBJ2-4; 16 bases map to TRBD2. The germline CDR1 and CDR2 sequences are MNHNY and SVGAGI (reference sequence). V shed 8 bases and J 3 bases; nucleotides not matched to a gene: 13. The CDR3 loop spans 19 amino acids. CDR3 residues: CASGGGTSGGGRDKNIQYF. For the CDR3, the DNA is TGTGCCAGCGGGGGAGGGACTAGCGGGGGGGGACGGGACAAAAACATTCAGTACTTC.

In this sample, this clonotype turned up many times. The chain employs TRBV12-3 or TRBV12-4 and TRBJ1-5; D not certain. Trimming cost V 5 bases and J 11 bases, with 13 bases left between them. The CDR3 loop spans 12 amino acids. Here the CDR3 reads CASSPGTQAQHF. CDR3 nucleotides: TGTGCCAGCAGTCCCGGAACCCAGGCCCAGCATTTT.

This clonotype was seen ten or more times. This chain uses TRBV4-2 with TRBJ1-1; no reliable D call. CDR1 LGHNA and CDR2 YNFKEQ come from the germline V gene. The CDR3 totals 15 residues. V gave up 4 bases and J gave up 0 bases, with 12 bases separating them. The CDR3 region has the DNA TGTGCCAGCAGCCTGTGGAGACGGATGAACACTGAAGCTTTCTTT. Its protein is CASSLWRRMNTEAFF.

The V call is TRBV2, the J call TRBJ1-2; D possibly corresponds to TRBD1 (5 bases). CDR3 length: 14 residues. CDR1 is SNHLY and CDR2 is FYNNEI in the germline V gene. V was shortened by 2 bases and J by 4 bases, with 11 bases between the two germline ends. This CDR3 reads CASSERGSSYGYTF. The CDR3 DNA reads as TGTGCCAGCAGTGAAAGGGGCAGCAGCTATGGCTACACCTTC.

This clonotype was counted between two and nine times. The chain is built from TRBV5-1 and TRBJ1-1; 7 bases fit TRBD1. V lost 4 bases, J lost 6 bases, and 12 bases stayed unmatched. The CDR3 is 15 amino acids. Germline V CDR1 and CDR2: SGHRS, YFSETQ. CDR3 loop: CASSATGAAGAEAFF. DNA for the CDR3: TGCGCCAGCAGCGCTACAGGGGCCGCAGGTGCTGAAGCTTTCTTT.